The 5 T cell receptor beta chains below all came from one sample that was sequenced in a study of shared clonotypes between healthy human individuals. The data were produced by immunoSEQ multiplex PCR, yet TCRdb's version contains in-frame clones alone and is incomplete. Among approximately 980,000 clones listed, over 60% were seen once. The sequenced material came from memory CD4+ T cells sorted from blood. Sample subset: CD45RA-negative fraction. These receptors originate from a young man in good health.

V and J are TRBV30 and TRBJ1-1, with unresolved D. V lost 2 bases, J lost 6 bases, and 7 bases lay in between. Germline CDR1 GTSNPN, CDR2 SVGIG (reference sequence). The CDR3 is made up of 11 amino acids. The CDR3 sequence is CAWSSGPEAFF. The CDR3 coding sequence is TGTGCCTGGAGTTCCGGCCCTGAAGCTTTCTTT.

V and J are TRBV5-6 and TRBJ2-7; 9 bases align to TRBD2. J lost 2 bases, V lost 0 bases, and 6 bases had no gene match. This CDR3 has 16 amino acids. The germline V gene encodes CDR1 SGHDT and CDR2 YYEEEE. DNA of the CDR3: TGTGCCAGCAGCTTGGGCTTGGGCGGGAGGGCCTACGAGCAGTACTTC. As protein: CASSLGLGGRAYEQYF.

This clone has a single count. The CDR3 nucleotides are TGTGCCAGCAGAAAGGACAGGGCTGTTATTTCTCCTTTAGCTAACTATGGCTACACCTTC. Protein product: CASRKDRAVISPLANYGYTF. The chain uses TRBV6-8 and TRBJ1-2, with 8 bases identical to TRBD1. This CDR3 region has 20 residues. The trim removed 6 bases at V and 0 bases at J, leaving 21 bases unmatched. In germline, CDR1 is MNHGY, CDR2 SAAAGT.

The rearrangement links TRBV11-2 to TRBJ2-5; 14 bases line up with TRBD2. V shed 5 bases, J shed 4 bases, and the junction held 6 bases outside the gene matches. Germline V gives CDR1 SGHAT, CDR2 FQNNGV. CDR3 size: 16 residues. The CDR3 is CASSKSGTSGRETQYF. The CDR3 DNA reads TGTGCCAGCAGCAAATCTGGGACTAGCGGGAGAGAGACCCAGTACTTC.

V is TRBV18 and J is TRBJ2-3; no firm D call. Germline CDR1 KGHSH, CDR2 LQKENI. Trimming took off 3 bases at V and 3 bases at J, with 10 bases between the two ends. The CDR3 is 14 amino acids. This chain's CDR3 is CASSPIQQTDTQYF. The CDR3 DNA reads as TGTGCCAGCTCACCCATCCAGCAGACAGATACGCAGTATTTT. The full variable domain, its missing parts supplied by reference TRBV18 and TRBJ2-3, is NAGVMQNPRHLVRRRGQEARLRCSPMKGHSHVYWYRQLPEEGLKFMVYLQKENIIDESGMPKERFSAEFPKEGPSILRIQQVVRGDSAAYFCASSPIQQTDTQYFGPGTRLTVL.